These T cell receptor beta chains were read from a single sample in a study of blood T cells in healthy people across ages. TCRdb fed the 5' RACE reads into MiXCR, producing one record per CDR3 protein. The data contain about 680,000 distinct CDR3 sequences, 49% of them seen just once; the ten biggest clones take up 30% to 40%. The sample was blood. These receptors were taken from a woman aged 55-70 years in good health. Both conserved end residues are part of each CDR3. D genes are given only for firm matches. Not every row has a clone size; where given, it reads once, few, many or a size class.

V gene	D gene	J gene	clone size	CDR3 DNA	CDR3 protein
TRBV5-5	.	TRBJ2-1	.	TGTGCCAGCAGCTTGGTCGGGGATTGGTACCATGAGCAGTTCTTC	CASSLVGDWYHEQFF
TRBV4-2	TRBD2	TRBJ2-1	.	TGTGCCAGCAGCCTGACTAGCCCGGTAGTCCATGAGCAGTTCTTC	CASSLTSPVVHEQFF
TRBV9	TRBD1	TRBJ2-7	few	TGTGCCAGCAGCGAGGGGACAGGGGATACCTACGAGCAGTACTTC	CASSEGTGDTYEQYF
TRBV2	.	TRBJ1-6	many	TGTGCCAGCAGTGAAGCCCTACGGAGCTCACCCCTCCACTTT	CASSEALRSSPLHF
TRBV29-1	.	TRBJ1-4	.	TGCAGCGTTTCGTTAGGCGGAGATGAAAAACTGTTTTTT	CSVSLGGDEKLFF
TRBV20-1	.	TRBJ2-5	few	TGCAGTGCTAGAGACCCCGGGAATCTGGGAGAGACCCAGTACTTC	CSARDPGNLGETQYF
TRBV20-1	TRBD1	TRBJ2-7	.	TGCAGTTTGCCTAGAGACAGGGTTTTCTACGAGCAGTACTTC	CSLPRDRVFYEQYF
TRBV27	.	TRBJ2-6	few	TGTGCCAGCAGTTTATTTTTTGGACAGAACTCTGGGGCCAACGTCCTGACTTTC	CASSLFFGQNSGANVLTF
TRBV29-1	TRBD1	TRBJ2-4	many	TGCAGCGTCCGTCAGGCAGGGGGCCCCAAAAACATTCAGTACTTC	CSVRQAGGPKNIQYF
TRBV4-3	.	TRBJ1-1	.	TGCGCCAGCAGCCGGGCTCCCGGACAGAATGAAGCTTTCTTT	CASSRAPGQNEAFF
TRBV12-3/TRBV12-4	.	TRBJ2-3	.	TGTGCCAGCAGGAAAGGGAGCACAGATACGCAGTATTTT	CASRKGSTDTQYF
TRBV7-2	TRBD2	TRBJ2-7	few	TGTGCCAGCAGCGTTAGCGGGCCACCCGAGCAGTACTTC	CASSVSGPPEQYF
TRBV7-2	.	TRBJ1-1	.	TGTGCCAGCATCTTTGGACTTAATAAGGGGGAAGCTTTCTTT	CASIFGLNKGEAFF
TRBV20-1	TRBD1	TRBJ2-3	.	TGCAGTGCTAGACCCGGGACAGGGGGCACAGATACGCAGTATTTT	CSARPGTGGTDTQYF
TRBV12-3/TRBV12-4	.	TRBJ2-4	few	TGTGCCAGCAGTTTACGGAGGAGGGCCCTGTACTTC	CASSLRRRALYF
TRBV7-8	TRBD2	TRBJ2-7	.	TGTGCCAGCAGCTTAAGTGGTCCTAGCGGGAGCCCCAGCGAGCAGTACTTC	CASSLSGPSGSPSEQYF
TRBV20-1	.	TRBJ2-7	.	TGCAGTGCTAGAAGGCAGGGGTATGGCGAGCAGTACTTC	CSARRQGYGEQYF
TRBV7-2	.	TRBJ2-5	few	TGTGCCAGCAGCCTCGGGGTGACCCAGTACTTC	CASSLGVTQYF
TRBV24-1	TRBD1	TRBJ2-5	.	TGTGCCACCAGTGACCCGACAGGGACAGGGGAGACCCAGTACTTC	CATSDPTGTGETQYF
TRBV4-3	.	TRBJ2-7	.	TGCGCCAGCAGCCAAGATCGTGACTCGTACAATGAGCAGTACTTC	CASSQDRDSYNEQYF
TRBV5-1	.	TRBJ2-3	few	TGCGCCAGCAGCTCGGACAACACAGATACGCAGTATTTT	CASSSDNTDTQYF
TRBV5-1	.	TRBJ2-7	.	TGCGCCAGCAGCCCGCAGGGGGGGGCGTCCTACGAGCAGTACTTC	CASSPQGGASYEQYF
TRBV9	TRBD2	TRBJ2-1	once	TGTGCCAGCAGCCCACCAAACGGGGGGGCCTGCAATGAGCAGTTCTTC	CASSPPNGGACNEQFF
TRBV7-2	.	TRBJ2-3	.	TGTGCCAGCAGCTTAGCGTCAGGGTCGGTCTTCCTCACAGATACGCAGTATTTT	CASSLASGSVFLTDTQYF
TRBV7-2	.	TRBJ2-3	.	TGTACCAGCAGCTTAGGTCTCTACACAGATACGCAGTATTTT	CTSSLGLYTDTQYF
TRBV29-1	.	TRBJ1-2	.	TGCAGCGTTTATTTCCCGGCAGGGGACAACTATGGCTACACCTTC	CSVYFPAGDNYGYTF
TRBV19	TRBD1	TRBJ1-2	.	TGTGCCAGTAGTACCACAGGGGGCGCGGACGGCTACACCTTC	CASSTTGGADGYTF
TRBV28	.	TRBJ2-7	.	TGTGCCAGCAGTATCTCCCTGCCAGAGCAGTACTTC	CASSISLPEQYF
TRBV5-4	TRBD2	TRBJ2-1	.	TGTGCCAGCCGAGCGGGGGACAATGAGCAGTTCTTC	CASRAGDNEQFF
TRBV20-1	TRBD2	TRBJ2-1	.	TGCAGTGCTAGAGACACTAGCGTCGAGCAGTTCTTC	CSARDTSVEQFF
TRBV5-5	TRBD1	TRBJ1-6	.	TGTGCCAGCAGCCCACAGGGGGCCCGGCCTAATTCACCCCTCCACTTT	CASSPQGARPNSPLHF
TRBV20-1	TRBD1	TRBJ1-3	.	TGCAGTGCTAGGGACAGGGGGCTGACAAACACCATATATTTT	CSARDRGLTNTIYF
TRBV20-1	.	TRBJ2-2	.	TGCAGTGCTAGGGCCGGCGGCAGGGGTCTCATCGGGGAGCTGTTTTTT	CSARAGGRGLIGELFF
TRBV5-1	.	TRBJ2-5	.	TGCGCCAGCAGCGTGGTGGGGGGATCAGAGACCCAGTACTTC	CASSVVGGSETQYF
TRBV7-2	TRBD2	TRBJ2-3	.	TGTGCCAGCAGCTCCGGACTAGTAAGATCTGCAGATTCGCAGTATTTT	CASSSGLVRSADSQYF
TRBV3-1	TRBD1	TRBJ2-7	.	TGTGCCAGCAGCTTTCCGGGACAGGCCTACGAGCAGTACTTC	CASSFPGQAYEQYF
TRBV29-1	TRBD1	TRBJ1-2	.	TGCAGCGCCCAGGGGGCTCGTGGCTACACCTTC	CSAQGARGYTF
TRBV18	.	TRBJ2-7	.	TGTGCCAGCTCACTCATGGCCGGCTCCTACGAGCAGTACTTC	CASSLMAGSYEQYF
TRBV2	.	TRBJ1-2	many	TGTGCCAGCAGTGTTGGGGTAACCTCTTCCTATGGCTACACCTTC	CASSVGVTSSYGYTF
TRBV20-1	.	TRBJ1-2	.	TGCAGTGCTAGAGCCCGGGGGAGGGCCTATGGCTACACCTTC	CSARARGRAYGYTF
TRBV7-2	.	TRBJ2-3	.	TGTGCCAGCAGCTTATCAGTTGGGGGGTCGAGCACAGATACGCAGTATTTT	CASSLSVGGSSTDTQYF
TRBV5-6	TRBD2	TRBJ2-5	few	TGTGCCAGCAGCAAACCTCGGGGGGAGCCGGAGACCCAGTACTTC	CASSKPRGEPETQYF